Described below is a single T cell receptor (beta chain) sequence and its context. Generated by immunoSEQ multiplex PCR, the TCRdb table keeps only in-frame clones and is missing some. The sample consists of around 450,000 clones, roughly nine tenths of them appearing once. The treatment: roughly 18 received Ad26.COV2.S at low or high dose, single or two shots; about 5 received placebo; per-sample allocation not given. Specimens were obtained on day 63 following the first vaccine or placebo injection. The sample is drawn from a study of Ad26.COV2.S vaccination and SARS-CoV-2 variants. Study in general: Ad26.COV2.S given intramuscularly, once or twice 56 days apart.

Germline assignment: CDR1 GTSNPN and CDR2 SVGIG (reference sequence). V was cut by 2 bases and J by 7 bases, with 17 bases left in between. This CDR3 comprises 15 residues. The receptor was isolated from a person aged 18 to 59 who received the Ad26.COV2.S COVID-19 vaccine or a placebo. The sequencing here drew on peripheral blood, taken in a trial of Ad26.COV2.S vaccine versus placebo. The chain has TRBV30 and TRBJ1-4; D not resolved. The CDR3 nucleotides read TGTGCCTGGAGTACCCAGTACAGTAGAGGTGAAAAACTGTTTTTT. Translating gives CAWSTQYSRGEKLFF.